Here is one T cell receptor (beta chain) with its context. This entry is derived from a study of cytomegalovirus exposure and HLA in healthy donors. When sampled, the donors appeared nominally healthy, though they likely had unrecorded immune exposures. V lost 5 bases, J lost 4 bases, and 7 bases stayed unmatched. CDR3 size: 15 residues. CDR1 and CDR2 (germline): MNHNS, SASEGT. The primer mix had 60 Vbeta and 13 Jbeta primers. The protocol was immunoSEQ multiplex PCR, while the TCRdb copy is restricted to in-frame clones and leaves out a portion. The repertoire holds 110,000 to 150,000 clones, with 77% as singletons.

The TCR was taken from a male donor in good health and CMV-seronegative. Sequenced sample: PBMCs. The rearrangement links TRBV6-1 to TRBJ2-3, with TRBD2 identical over 9 bases. The CDR3: CASSLLAGEADTQYF. The DNA for the CDR3 is TGTGCCAGCAGTCTCTTAGCGGGAGAGGCAGATACGCAGTATTTT.